Below are 23 T cell receptor beta chains sequenced from a single sample in a study of CD8 T cells in ankylosing spondylitis. In TCRdb, the 5' RACE reads were re-called with MiXCR into one record per CDR3 protein. Of about 360,000 distinct CDR3 sequences in the sample, 20% were seen once. Sequences were obtained from blood, either unsorted or a sorted T cell fraction (not recorded which). Every receptor here comes from a male donor with ankylosing spondylitis or in good health (not recorded which).

In its sample, this clonotype was seen a few times. The DNA of the CDR3 is TGTGCCAGCAGTGACGACGGGAACTCCTACAATGAGCAGTTCTTC. This gives the protein CASSDDGNSYNEQFF. The rearrangement joins TRBV2 to TRBJ2-1; D may be TRBD2 (5 bases). The CDR3 length is 15 residues. Germline CDR1 SNHLY, CDR2 FYNNEI. Between the trimmed V and J ends, which lost 3 bases and 0 bases, there was a span of 9 bases.

This clonotype was picked up one time. The chain combines TRBV20-1 with TRBJ1-2; D is unclear. The CDR3 is 15 amino acids. Germline V gives CDR1 DFQATT, CDR2 SNEGSKA (reference sequence). Trimming took off 3 bases at V and 0 bases at J, with 14 bases between the two ends. The CDR3 spells CSAREFRDPNYGYTF. The CDR3 DNA reads TGCAGTGCTAGGGAGTTCCGGGATCCTAACTATGGCTACACCTTC.

This clonotype was found a few times. This rearrangement joins TRBV12-3 or TRBV12-4 to TRBJ2-3, with D perhaps TRBD2 (7 bases). The CDR3 spans 13 residues. V was shortened by 8 bases and J by 3 bases, with 12 bases between the two germline ends. Here the CDR3 reads CASGGGATDTQYF. The CDR3 nucleotides are TGTGCCAGCGGGGGGGGCGCAACAGATACGCAGTATTTT.

This clonotype has a handful of counts. The rearrangement links TRBV2 to TRBJ2-1; 11 nucleotides align to TRBD1. Germline trimming cut 11 bases from V and 9 bases from J; bases unmatched to any gene: 9. The CDR3 has 13 residues. Germline CDR1 SNHLY, CDR2 FYNNEI. For the CDR3, the DNA is TGTGCCTCCCGGGACAGGGGGATCGGTGAGCAGTTCTTC. Protein product: CASRDRGIGEQFF.

The J gene is TRBJ2-3, the V gene TRBV21-1. TRBV21-1 is an annotated pseudogene. The CDR3 spans 16 residues. For the CDR3, the DNA is TGTGCCAGCAGCAAAAGGTGGGCACAAAGGGAAGATACGCAGTATTTT. This encodes CASSKRWAQREDTQYF.

V is TRBV12-3 or TRBV12-4 and J is TRBJ2-1; D is unclear. The V gene lost 6 bases and the J gene lost 8 bases, with 17 bases spanning the gap. The length of the CDR3 is 14 residues. The CDR3 nucleotides read TGTGCCAGCAGCTCGCTGGGTCTGGTGGATGAGCAGTTCTTC. It encodes CASSSLGLVDEQFF.

The genes are TRBV3-1 and TRBJ2-7; D is tentatively TRBD1 or TRBD2 (5 bases each). The CDR3 is 16 amino acids. In germline, CDR1 is LGHDT, CDR2 YNNKEL (reference sequence). V lost 0 bases, J lost 2 bases, and 14 bases lay in between. The CDR3 coding sequence is TGTGCCAGCAGCCAAGATTCGGGACCCCTAGCCTACGAGCAGTACTTC. It translates to CASSQDSGPLAYEQYF.

This chain joins TRBV5-4 and TRBJ2-5; D not certain. The CDR3 is made up of 14 amino acids. V was pared by 1 base and J by 2 bases, with 9 bases between. Germline lookup yields CDR1 SGHNT and CDR2 YYREEE (reference sequence). The CDR3 bases are TGTGCCAGCAGCTTGAAACAGAGACAAGAGACCCAGTACTTC. It specifies CASSLKQRQETQYF.

The DNA of the CDR3 is TGCGCCAGCAGCTTGGCAGGGTCCCACAATGAGCAGTTCTTC. Protein product: CASSLAGSHNEQFF. The chain employs TRBV5-1 and TRBJ2-1; D is perhaps TRBD1 (5 bases). This CDR3 spans 14 amino acids. The germline gives CDR1 SGHRS, CDR2 YFSETQ. The V and J ends lost 0 bases and 5 bases respectively, with 9 bases between them.

This clonotype was counted only a few times. The chain employs TRBV2 and TRBJ1-5, with D perhaps TRBD1 (5 bases). Germline CDR1 SNHLY, CDR2 FYNNEI. The CDR3 is 14 amino acids. Trimming pared 3 bases from V and 7 bases from J, leaving 13 bases between. CDR3 sequence: CASSDGAGWQPQHF. In nucleotides, the CDR3 is TGTGCCAGCAGTGACGGGGCAGGTTGGCAGCCCCAGCATTTT. The full variable domain, its missing parts supplied by reference TRBV2 and TRBJ1-5, is EPEVTQTPSHQVTQMGQEVILRCVPISNHLYFYWYRQILGQKVEFLVSFYNNEISEKSEIFDDQFSVERPDGSNFTLKIRSTKLEDSAMYFCASSDGAGWQPQHFGDGTRLSIL.

The chain combines TRBV3-1 with TRBJ1-2, with 7 bases that match TRBD1. CDR3 size: 14 residues. Germline CDR1 LGHDT, CDR2 YNNKEL (reference sequence). V gave up 5 bases and J gave up 8 bases; unmatched junction bases: 11. The CDR3 region is CASSYDRVSFGYTF. For the CDR3, the DNA is TGTGCCAGCAGCTACGACAGGGTCTCCTTCGGCTACACCTTC. Based on the CDR3 plus reference TRBV3-1 and TRBJ1-2, the full variable domain is DTAVSQTPKYLVTQMGNDKSIKCEQNLGHDTMYWYKQDSKKFLKIMFSYNNKELIINETVPNRFSPKSPDKAHLNLHINSLELGDSAVYFCASSYDRVSFGYTFGSGTRLTVV.

V is TRBV27 and J is TRBJ2-3, with TRBD1 identical over 7 bases. There are 15 residues in the CDR3. Germline-derived CDR1 and CDR2 are MNHEY and SMNVEV (reference sequence). With V trimmed by 7 bases and J by 0 bases, 7 bases remained unmatched. The CDR3 region is CASTSSGGSTDTQYF. CDR3 in DNA: TGTGCCAGCACATCATCAGGGGGAAGCACAGATACGCAGTATTTT.

This clonotype was seen a handful of times. The genes are TRBV20-1 and TRBJ2-1, with unresolved D. Germline loops: CDR1 DFQATT, CDR2 SNEGSKA (reference sequence). The CDR3 covers 12 residues. Between the trimmed V and J ends, which lost 2 bases and 7 bases, there was a span of 9 bases. CDR3 coding DNA: TGCAGTGCTAGAACTGGACGGAATGAGCAGTTCTTC. This sequence encodes CSARTGRNEQFF.

In this sample, this clonotype turned up many times. The chain uses TRBV25-1 and TRBJ1-1; TRBD1 matches at 8 bases. The V and J ends lost 7 bases and 1 base, in that order; junction bases with no gene match: 5. This CDR3 is 14 amino acids long. Germline V CDR1 and CDR2: MGHDK, SYGVNS. The CDR3 loop reads CASTLGTGNTEAFF. CDR3 DNA: TGTGCCAGCACTCTAGGGACAGGGAACACTGAAGCTTTCTTT.

This clonotype appeared a single time. The chain employs TRBV4-2 and TRBJ2-3, with TRBD2 matching 10 bases. The CDR3 has 16 residues. V shed 0 bases, J shed 4 bases, and the junction held 4 bases outside the gene matches. From germline, CDR1 is LGHNA and CDR2 YNFKEQ. The CDR3 reads CASSQESGGVADTQYF. The DNA of the CDR3 is TGTGCCAGCAGCCAAGAGAGCGGGGGGGTCGCAGATACGCAGTATTTT.

The CDR3 is CASRWRGGNTEAFF. The CDR3 coding sequence is TGTGCCAGCCGATGGCGTGGGGGGAACACTGAAGCTTTCTTT. The chain joins TRBV27 to TRBJ1-1; D possibly corresponds to TRBD1 (5 bases). V gave up 8 bases and J gave up 1 base, with 14 bases separating them. This CDR3 is built from 14 residues. CDR1 is MNHEY, CDR2 SMNVEV, per germline (reference sequence).

This clonotype showed up just a few times. The chain uses TRBV6-1 and TRBJ1-1, with D unclear. The germline gives CDR1 MNHNS, CDR2 SASEGT. The CDR3 length is 13 residues. V was clipped by 6 bases and J by 1 base, with 9 bases between them. DNA of the CDR3: TGTGCCAGCAGCTGGAGGGAGAACACTGAAGCTTTCTTT. It translates to CASSWRENTEAFF.

The table lists this clonotype with a count of one. This sequence joins TRBV4-2 and TRBJ2-1; 9 nucleotides agree with TRBD2. The CDR3 covers 16 residues. Trimming cost V 0 bases and J 4 bases; bases outside gene matches: 4. The germline V gene encodes CDR1 LGHNA and CDR2 YNFKEQ. Here the CDR3 reads CASSQDAAGGYNEQFF. CDR3 nucleotide sequence: TGTGCCAGCAGCCAAGACGCAGCGGGGGGTTACAATGAGCAGTTCTTC.

The chain couples TRBV2 to TRBJ2-7; maybe TRBD1 (5 bases). Trimming removed 2 bases at V and 6 bases at J, with 8 bases between. CDR3 length: 12 amino acids. Germline V gives CDR1 SNHLY, CDR2 FYNNEI. The CDR3: CASSELQGEQYF. In DNA form, the CDR3 reads TGTGCCAGCAGTGAACTCCAGGGCGAGCAGTACTTC.

The genes are TRBV12-3 or TRBV12-4 and TRBJ2-2; D call uncertain. V lost 5 bases to trimming and J lost 1 base, with 8 bases between them. This CDR3 contains 14 residues. The DNA for the CDR3 is TGTGCCAGCAGTCCCCTTGGGAACACCGGGGAGCTGTTTTTT. As protein: CASSPLGNTGELFF.

This clonotype has a handful of counts. The chain links TRBV3-1 to TRBJ2-7; D is perhaps TRBD1 (5 bases). Trimming pared 4 bases from V and 5 bases from J, leaving 18 bases between. The CDR3 is 15 amino acids. The germline V gene has CDR1 LGHDT and CDR2 YNNKEL (reference sequence). The CDR3 reads CASSPVGAGQNEQYF. CDR3 DNA: TGTGCCAGCAGCCCGGTTGGGGCCGGGCAGAACGAGCAGTACTTC.

V gene TRBV2 combines with J gene TRBJ2-3; D may correspond to TRBD1 or TRBD2 (5 bases each). CDR1 and CDR2 (germline): SNHLY, FYNNEI. This CDR3 spans 13 amino acids. Trimming cost V 4 bases and J 5 bases, with 10 bases left between them. CDR3 residues: CASSAQGVDTQYF. In nucleotides, the CDR3 is TGTGCCAGCAGTGCCCAGGGAGTAGATACGCAGTATTTT.

This clonotype showed up just a few times. The chain recombines TRBV29-1 with TRBJ2-1, with TRBD1 as a possible D gene (6 bases). There are 11 residues in the CDR3. Trimming took off 5 bases at V and 11 bases at J, with 13 bases between the two ends. Germline CDR1 and CDR2: SQVTM and ANQGSEA. The CDR3 loop is CSVFWGPQQFF. DNA for the CDR3: TGCAGCGTTTTTTGGGGGCCGCAGCAGTTCTTC.